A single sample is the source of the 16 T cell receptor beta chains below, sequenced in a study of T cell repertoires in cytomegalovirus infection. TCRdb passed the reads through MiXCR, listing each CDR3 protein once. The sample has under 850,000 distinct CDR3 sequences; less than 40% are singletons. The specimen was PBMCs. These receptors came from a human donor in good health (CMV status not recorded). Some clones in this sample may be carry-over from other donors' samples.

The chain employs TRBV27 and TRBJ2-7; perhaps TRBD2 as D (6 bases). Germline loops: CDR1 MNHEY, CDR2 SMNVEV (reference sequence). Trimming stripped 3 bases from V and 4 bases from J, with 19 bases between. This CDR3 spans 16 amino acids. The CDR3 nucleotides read TGTGCCAGCAGTTTTCAGCAGGCGGGGACGGGTTACGAGCAGTACTTC. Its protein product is CASSFQQAGTGYEQYF.

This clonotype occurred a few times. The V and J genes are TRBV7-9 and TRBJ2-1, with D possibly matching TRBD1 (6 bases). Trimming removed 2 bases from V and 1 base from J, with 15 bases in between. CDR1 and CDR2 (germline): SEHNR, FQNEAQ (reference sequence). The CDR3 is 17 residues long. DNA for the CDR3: TGTGCCAGCAGCTTAAGGCAGGGGACCTTATCCTACAATGAGCAGTTCTTC. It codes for CASSLRQGTLSYNEQFF.

In nucleotides, the CDR3 is TGCGCCAGCAGCTCCGCCGTGGAGAGGTATTCAGATACGCAGTATTTT. Its protein product is CASSSAVERYSDTQYF. This chain joins TRBV5-1 and TRBJ2-3, with D uncertain. The V end lost 3 bases, the J end lost 4 bases, and 18 bases lay between the germline ends. The CDR3 is made up of 16 amino acids. CDR1 is SGHRS and CDR2 is YFSETQ in the germline V gene.

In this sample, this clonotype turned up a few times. The CDR3 sequence is CASSFGGGGASNQPQHF. CDR3 bases: TGTGCCAGCAGTTTCGGGGGCGGAGGGGCTAGCAATCAGCCCCAGCATTTT. The V gene is TRBV28, the J gene TRBJ1-5, with D possibly TRBD1 on 6 matching bases. The V gene's germline CDR1 is MDHEN and CDR2 SYDVKM. This CDR3 spans 17 amino acids. V was shortened by 3 bases and J by 0 bases, with 15 bases between the two germline ends. Full variable domain (remainder filled in from reference TRBV28 and TRBJ1-5): DVKVTQSSRYLVKRTGEKVFLECVQDMDHENMFWYRQDPGLGLRLIYFSYDVKMKEKGDIPEGYSVSREKKERFSLILESASTNQTSMYLCASSFGGGGASNQPQHFGDGTRLSIL.

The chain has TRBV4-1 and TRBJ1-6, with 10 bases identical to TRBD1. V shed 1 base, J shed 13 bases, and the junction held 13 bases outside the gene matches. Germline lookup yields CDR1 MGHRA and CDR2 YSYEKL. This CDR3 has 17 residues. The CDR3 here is CASSQVAGTGVLLPLHF. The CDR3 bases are TGCGCCAGCAGCCAAGTCGCAGGGACAGGGGTACTACTCCCCCTCCACTTT.

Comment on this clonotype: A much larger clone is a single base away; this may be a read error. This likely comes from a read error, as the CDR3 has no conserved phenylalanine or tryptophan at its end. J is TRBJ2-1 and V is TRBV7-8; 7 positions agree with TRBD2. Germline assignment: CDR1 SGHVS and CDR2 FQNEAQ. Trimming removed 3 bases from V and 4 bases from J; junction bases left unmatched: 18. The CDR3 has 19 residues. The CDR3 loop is CASSFSPPTLAGGYNEQFL. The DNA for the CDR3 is TGTGCCAGCAGCTTCTCCCCGCCAACATTAGCGGGCGGGTACAATGAGCAGTTCTTA.

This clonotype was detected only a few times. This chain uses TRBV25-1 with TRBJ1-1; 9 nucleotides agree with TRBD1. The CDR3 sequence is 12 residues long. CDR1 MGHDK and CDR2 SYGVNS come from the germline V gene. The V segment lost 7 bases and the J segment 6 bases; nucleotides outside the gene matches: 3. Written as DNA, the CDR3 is TGTGCCAGCAAGACAGGGGGACCTGAAGCTTTCTTT. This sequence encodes CASKTGGPEAFF.

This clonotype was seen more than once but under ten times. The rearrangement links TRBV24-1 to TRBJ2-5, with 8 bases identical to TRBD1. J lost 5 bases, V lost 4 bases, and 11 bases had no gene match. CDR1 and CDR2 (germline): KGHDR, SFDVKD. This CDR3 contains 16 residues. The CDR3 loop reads CATSDFDRGLPETQYF. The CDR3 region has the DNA TGTGCCACCAGTGACTTCGACAGGGGTCTCCCGGAGACCCAGTACTTC.

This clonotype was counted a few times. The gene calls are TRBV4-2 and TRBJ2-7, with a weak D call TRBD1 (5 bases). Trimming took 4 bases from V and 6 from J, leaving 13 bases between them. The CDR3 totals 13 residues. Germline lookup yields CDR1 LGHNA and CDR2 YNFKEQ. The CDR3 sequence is CASSPSPQGEQYF. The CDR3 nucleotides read TGTGCCAGCAGCCCATCCCCGCAGGGCGAGCAGTACTTC.

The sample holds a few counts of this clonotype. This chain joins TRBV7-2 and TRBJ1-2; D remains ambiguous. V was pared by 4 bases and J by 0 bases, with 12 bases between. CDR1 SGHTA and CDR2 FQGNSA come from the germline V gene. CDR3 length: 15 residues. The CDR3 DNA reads TGTGCCAGCAGCTCGCCGGGCATTGCTAACTATGGCTACACCTTC. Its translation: CASSSPGIANYGYTF.

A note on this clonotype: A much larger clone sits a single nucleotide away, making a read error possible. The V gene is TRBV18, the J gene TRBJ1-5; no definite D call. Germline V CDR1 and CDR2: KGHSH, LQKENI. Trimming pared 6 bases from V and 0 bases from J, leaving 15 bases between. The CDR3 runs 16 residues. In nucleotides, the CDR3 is TGTGCCAGCTCCCACGGGAGAGTCTATAGCAATCAGCCCCAGCATTTT. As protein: CASSHGRVYSNQPQHF.

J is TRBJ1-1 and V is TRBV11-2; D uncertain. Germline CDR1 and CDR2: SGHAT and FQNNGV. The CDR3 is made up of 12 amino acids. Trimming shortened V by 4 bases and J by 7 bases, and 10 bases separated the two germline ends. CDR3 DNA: TGTGCCAGCAGCTCACCCGCCGATGAAGCTTTCTTT. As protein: CASSSPADEAFF.

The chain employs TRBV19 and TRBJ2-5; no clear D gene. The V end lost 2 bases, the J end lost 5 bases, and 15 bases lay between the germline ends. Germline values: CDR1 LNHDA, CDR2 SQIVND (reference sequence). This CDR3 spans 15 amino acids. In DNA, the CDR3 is TGTGCCAGTAGTATATTTGTGAGTTTCGGGGAGACCCAGTACTTC. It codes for CASSIFVSFGETQYF.

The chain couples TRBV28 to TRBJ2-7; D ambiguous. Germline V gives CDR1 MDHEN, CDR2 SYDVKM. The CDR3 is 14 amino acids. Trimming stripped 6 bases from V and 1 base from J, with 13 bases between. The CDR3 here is CASSPMTLSYEQYF. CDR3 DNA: TGTGCCAGCAGCCCCATGACTCTATCCTACGAGCAGTACTTC. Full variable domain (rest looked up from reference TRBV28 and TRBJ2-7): DVKVTQSSRYLVKRTGEKVFLECVQDMDHENMFWYRQDPGLGLRLIYFSYDVKMKEKGDIPEGYSVSREKKERFSLILESASTNQTSMYLCASSPMTLSYEQYFGPGTRLTVT.

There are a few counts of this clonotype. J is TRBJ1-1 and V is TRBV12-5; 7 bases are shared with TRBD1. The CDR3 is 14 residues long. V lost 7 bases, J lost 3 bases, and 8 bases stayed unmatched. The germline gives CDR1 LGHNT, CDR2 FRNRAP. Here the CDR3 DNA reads TGTGCTAGTGCCCCAGGGGGTTTTGACACTGAAGCTTTCTTT. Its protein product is CASAPGGFDTEAFF. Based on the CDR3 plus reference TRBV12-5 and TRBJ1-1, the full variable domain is DARVTQTPRHKVTEMGQEVTMRCQPILGHNTVFWYRQTMMQGLELLAYFRNRAPLDDSGMPKDRFSAEMPDATLATLKIQPSEPRDSAVYFCASAPGGFDTEAFFGQGTRLTVV.

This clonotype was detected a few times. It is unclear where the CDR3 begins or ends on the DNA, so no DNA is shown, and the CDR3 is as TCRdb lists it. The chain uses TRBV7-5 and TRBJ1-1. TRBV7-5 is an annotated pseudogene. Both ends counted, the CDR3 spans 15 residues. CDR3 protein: CISVPEANRNTEAFF.